The rows below give T cell receptor beta chains drawn from one sample of a study of T-cell reconstitution after alpha-beta-depleted transplantation in children. TCRdb reprocessed the PCR reads with MiXCR, giving one entry per CDR3 protein. The sample yields under 300,000 distinct CDR3 sequences, 9% to 10% seen once. The sample was PBMCs from the stem cell graft donor, taken from the stem cell graft. The source is a human donor who donated a stem cell graft to a child with SCID. Both conserved end residues are trimmed from each CDR3. Fields, in order: clone size, V gene, CDR3 protein. Expanded clones get a size class; other rows say once, few or many, or leave the size out.

>many|TRBV5-1
ASSLTASSDNEQF
>many|TRBV28
ASSPVGTDNYYEQY
>many|TRBV7-8
ASSLTGQGTQY
>many|TRBV6-5
ASSYGGHGYT
>many|TRBV5-1
ASSLDRGNTEAF
>many|TRBV6-5
ASSYSAGGPYEQY
>many|TRBV25-1
ASSEFGWAGKGRSPLH
>many|TRBV5-1
ASSLGPRSSGANVLT
>many|TRBV5-1
ASSGSSNYGYT
>many|TRBV20-1
SASSGTTSYEQY
>few|TRBV6-5
ASSYDAAGYEQY
>many|TRBV15
ATSYLSTGTGNTIY
>many|TRBV15
ATSSPGTVTGELF
>many|TRBV18
ASAILVSGELF
>many|TRBV7-9
ASSIKFGQGEAF
>many|TRBV5-1
ASSLVAGATDTQY
>many|TRBV7-9
ASSLDLGALFHEQY
>many|TRBV6-1
ASSEGGKSNNEQF
>many|TRBV12-3/TRBV12-4
ASSRLAPGRYNSPLH
>many|TRBV20-1
SARRAGDNEQF
>many|TRBV10-3
AISGTPTGKGGYT
>many|TRBV5-1
ASSGQGSLNTEAF
>-|TRBV6-2/TRBV6-3
ASSYSGTSRSYNEQF
>many|TRBV20-1
SAREATSGEYNEQF
>many|TRBV7-2
ASSADRGNGYT
>many|TRBV12-3/TRBV12-4
ASSLGGKQETQY
>few|TRBV5-1
ASSTGWGSYEQY
>many|TRBV5-4
ASSLSQGAGANVLT
>many|TRBV20-1
SAGAPSTDTQY
>many|TRBV5-1
ASSLLGNSPLH
>many|TRBV28
ASSSPGTYQPQH
>many|TRBV2
ASSGDRGYEKLF
>many|TRBV20-1
SELAGATDTQY